Following are 17 T cell receptor beta chains from one sample sequenced in a study of blood T cells in healthy people across ages. Sample-barcoded 5' priming and a J-beta primer mix drove a second PCR of roughly 7 to 11 cycles. Using its own MiXCR run on the 5' RACE reads, TCRdb lists one record per CDR3 protein. The data hold 1.5 million to 2 million distinct CDR3 sequences, with about 28% observed a single time. Specimen: blood. The receptor source for this set is a woman aged 25 to 39 in good health.

Only a few counts were recorded for this clonotype. The chain couples TRBV3-1 to TRBJ1-5, with unresolved D. The V gene lost 0 bases and the J gene lost 9 bases, with 15 bases spanning the gap. Germline V CDR1 and CDR2: LGHDT, YNNKEL (reference sequence). There are 15 residues in the CDR3. CDR3 in amino acids: CASSQDPGGHRPQHF. DNA of the CDR3: TGTGCCAGCAGCCAAGATCCAGGCGGCCATCGGCCCCAGCATTTT.

The table lists this clonotype with a few counts. The rearrangement joins TRBV29-1 to TRBJ2-5; D could derive from TRBD1 or TRBD2 (5 bases each). Trimming cost V 2 bases and J 3 bases, with 10 bases left between them. CDR1 and CDR2 (germline): SQVTM, ANQGSEA. The length of the CDR3 is 13 residues. The CDR3, as DNA: TGCAGCGTTGAATCCGGGGCCGAAGAGACCCAGTACTTC. Translating it yields CSVESGAEETQYF.

The chain has TRBV3-1 and TRBJ2-2; TRBD2 matches 8 bases. Per germline, CDR1 LGHDT and CDR2 YNNKEL (reference sequence). The CDR3 sequence is 15 residues long. V trimming: 2 bases; J trimming: 6 bases; junction bases outside the gene matches: 5. CDR3 DNA: TGTGCCAGCAGCCAACGCGGGGGGCGCCCCGGGGAGCTGTTTTTT. This encodes CASSQRGGRPGELFF.

V and J are TRBV20-1 and TRBJ2-1; 10 positions agree with TRBD1. Looked up from germline, CDR1 is DFQATT and CDR2 is SNEGSKA (reference sequence). V was pared by 5 bases and J by 7 bases, with 8 bases of the junction left unmatched. The CDR3 is 14 amino acids. Here the CDR3 reads CSARGDRGVNEQFF. For the CDR3, the DNA is TGCAGTGCTCGAGGGGACAGGGGAGTGAATGAGCAGTTCTTC.

This clonotype was seen only a few times. The V and J genes are TRBV9 and TRBJ2-4, with TRBD2 matching over 7 bases. The end of the DNA fits TRBJ2-7 better, so the J call may be wrong. This CDR3 spans 14 amino acids. Germline V gene data show CDR1 as SGDLS and CDR2 as YYNGEE. CDR3 sequence (DNA): TGTGCCAGCTCCCCGGGAGGTCGTTGGTACGAGCAGTACTTC. Translated, it gives CASSPGGRWYEQYF.

V gene TRBV15 combines with J gene TRBJ1-2, with D possibly TRBD1 on 5 matching bases. Trimming cost V 4 bases and J 6 bases, with 15 bases left between them. Germline values: CDR1 LNHNV, CDR2 YYDKDF (reference sequence). The CDR3 length is 14 residues. The CDR3 spells CATSTRTGENGYTF. CDR3 bases: TGTGCCACCAGCACCCGGACGGGGGAAAATGGCTACACCTTC.

The rearrangement links TRBV20-1 to TRBJ2-7, with TRBD1 as a possible D gene (6 bases). CDR3 size: 12 residues. Germline V gene lookup returns CDR1 DFQATT and CDR2 SNEGSKA (reference sequence). Trimming cost V 7 bases and J 3 bases, with 13 bases left between them. CDR3 sequence: CSGGLGGYEQYF. The CDR3 DNA sequence: TGCAGTGGGGGGCTAGGAGGCTACGAGCAGTACTTC.

This clonotype came up a few times. This chain uses TRBV3-1 with TRBJ2-6, with D unclear. The germline CDR1 and CDR2 sequences are LGHDT and YNNKEL (reference sequence). V was cut by 1 base and J by 0 bases, with 7 bases left in between. This CDR3 is 16 amino acids long. The CDR3 sequence: CASSQGPASGANVLTF. CDR3 in DNA: TGTGCCAGCAGCCAAGGTCCAGCCTCTGGGGCCAACGTCCTGACTTTC.

This clonotype showed up many times. The gene calls are TRBV15 and TRBJ1-2; D not resolved. V was trimmed by 0 bases and J by 0 bases, leaving 11 bases between them. The germline gives CDR1 LNHNV, CDR2 YYDKDF (reference sequence). The CDR3 extends over 16 amino acids. This CDR3 is CATSRDLGSPNYGYTF. CDR3 sequence (DNA): TGTGCCACCAGCAGAGATCTGGGCAGTCCTAACTATGGCTACACCTTC.

This clonotype was seen repeatedly, ten times or more. The V call is TRBV4-1, the J call TRBJ2-7; 9 nucleotides agree with TRBD1. After removal of 4 bases from V and 6 bases from J, the junction contained 7 bases not matched to a gene. The length of the CDR3 is 14 residues. Germline V gene sequence: CDR1 MGHRA, CDR2 YSYEKL. CDR3 protein: CASSRPGQGLEQYF. As DNA, the CDR3 is TGCGCCAGCAGCCGTCCGGGACAGGGTCTCGAGCAGTACTTC.

Comment on this clonotype: A much larger clone differs from this one at a single base, so this may be a read error. This chain joins TRBV5-5 and TRBJ1-5; D remains unclear. TRBJ2-3 matches the DNA end more closely, so the J call is doubtful. CDR3 length: 12 amino acids. CDR1 SGHKS and CDR2 YYEKEE come from the germline V gene (reference sequence). CDR3 amino acids: CASSREDQPQYF. The CDR3 DNA reads as TGTGCCAGCAGCAGAGAGGATCAGCCCCAGTATTTT.

This clonotype was detected many times. The CDR3 loop reads CASSSPDRGLGYTF. The CDR3 DNA sequence: TGTGCCAGCAGCTCGCCGGACAGGGGGCTTGGCTACACCTTC. The chain links TRBV7-2 to TRBJ1-2; 11 nucleotides align to TRBD1. The germline CDR1 and CDR2 sequences are SGHTA and FQGNSA. Trimming removed 4 bases from V and 7 bases from J; junction bases left unmatched: 5. This CDR3 is 14 amino acids long.

The V and J genes are TRBV4-1 and TRBJ2-1; 7 positions agree with TRBD2. This CDR3 spans 15 amino acids. The V gene's germline CDR1 is MGHRA and CDR2 YSYEKL. V dropped 7 bases and J dropped 5; count of bases not matched to a gene: 11. The CDR3 loop reads CASKWDRDYDNEQFF. The CDR3 DNA is TGCGCCAGCAAATGGGACCGGGACTATGACAATGAGCAGTTCTTC.

This clonotype was picked up a small number of times. The genes are TRBV15 and TRBJ2-1; 11 nucleotides agree with TRBD2. Near its end, the DNA agrees better with TRBJ2-7, so the J call may be wrong. This CDR3 contains 15 residues. Germline CDR1 and CDR2: LNHNV and YYDKDF (reference sequence). Here the CDR3 DNA reads TGTGCCACCAGCTTACTAGCGGGAGTAGCAAATGAGCAGTACTTC. Translation: CATSLLAGVANEQYF.

The chain combines TRBV3-1 with TRBJ2-4; D possibly corresponds to TRBD1 (5 bases). Looked up from germline, CDR1 is LGHDT and CDR2 is YNNKEL (reference sequence). V dropped 7 bases and J dropped 13 bases, with 17 bases sitting between them. There are 12 residues in the CDR3. The CDR3 loop is CASNQTTGWQYF. DNA for the CDR3: TGTGCCAGCAACCAGACAACAGGTTGGCAGTACTTC.

V is TRBV5-1 and J is TRBJ2-3; a possible D gene is TRBD2 (6 bases). The V end was cut by 3 bases, the J end by 4 bases, with 15 bases between. This CDR3 comprises 15 residues. The germline V gene encodes CDR1 SGHRS and CDR2 YFSETQ. CDR3 DNA: TGCGCCAGCAGCTCGACTAGGGCCTCGGCAGATACGCAGTATTTT. As protein: CASSSTRASADTQYF.

The chain couples TRBV4-2 to TRBJ1-5; 9 bases align to TRBD1. Germline CDR1 reads LGHNA; CDR2 reads YNFKEQ. V was pared by 3 bases and J by 5 bases, with 5 bases of the junction left unmatched. This CDR3 is built from 15 residues. For the CDR3, the DNA is TGTGCCAGCAGCCACGGACAGGGGAAGGATCAGCCCCAGCATTTT. This encodes CASSHGQGKDQPQHF.